These 21 T cell receptor beta chains came from one sample sequenced in a study of naive and memory T cell subsets. The SP2 primer and nested alpha and beta constant region primers amplified ligated cDNA in four rounds. TCRdb ran MiXCR on the 5' RACE reads and lists one entry per CDR3 protein. The sample contains 60,000 or so distinct CDR3 sequences, around 7.3% of which appear only once. TCR cDNA received a 3' ligated oligonucleotide that carried a UMI. These receptors originate from a male donor in good health.

The chain recombines TRBV27 with TRBJ2-1, with TRBD2 matching over 11 bases. Germline V gives CDR1 MNHEY, CDR2 SMNVEV (reference sequence). With 2 bases clipped from V and 5 bases from J, the junction kept 2 bases outside the gene matches. The CDR3 is made up of 15 amino acids. In nucleotides, the CDR3 is TGTGCCAGCAGTTTAGGGACTAGCGGCAACAATGAGCAGTTCTTC. This sequence encodes CASSLGTSGNNEQFF.

This clonotype occurred many times. The rearrangement links TRBV6-5 to TRBJ1-1; D is perhaps TRBD1 (6 bases). CDR3 length: 14 residues. V shed 6 bases and J shed 3 bases, with 14 bases lying between them. Germline V lookup: CDR1 MNHEY, CDR2 SVGAGI. The CDR3: CASSPRYRDTEAFF. CDR3 coding DNA: TGTGCCAGCAGCCCACGGTACAGGGACACTGAAGCTTTCTTT.

This clonotype appeared many times. The rearrangement uses TRBV29-1 and TRBJ2-6, with D unclear. The CDR3 consists of 16 residues. Germline CDR1 SQVTM, CDR2 ANQGSEA. V was clipped by 6 bases and J by 0 bases, with 15 bases between them. Here the CDR3 reads CSVVLIESSGANVLTF. CDR3 sequence (DNA): TGCAGCGTCGTACTAATCGAGAGCTCTGGGGCCAACGTCCTGACTTTC.

The CDR3 sequence is CASRSPSGVHTEAFF. DNA of the CDR3: TGTGCCAGCAGAAGCCCCTCAGGGGTGCACACTGAAGCTTTCTTT. J is TRBJ1-1 and V is TRBV6-5, with D possibly TRBD1 on 6 matching bases. Trimming removed 6 bases at V and 3 bases at J, with 17 bases between. The CDR3 totals 15 residues. Germline loops: CDR1 MNHEY, CDR2 SVGAGI.

At least ten counts were recorded for this clonotype. V and J are TRBV19 and TRBJ1-5, with D unclear. The CDR3 contains 18 residues. The ends were cut back, 2 bases at V and 2 bases at J, with 19 bases in the middle. CDR1 is LNHDA, CDR2 SQIVND, per germline (reference sequence). The CDR3 protein is CASSIIPMAASRNQPQHF. The CDR3 DNA reads as TGTGCCAGTAGTATAATCCCTATGGCGGCAAGTCGCAATCAGCCCCAGCATTTT.

This clonotype was seen a handful of times. This rearrangement joins TRBV5-5 to TRBJ2-3, with a tentative D call TRBD2 (6 bases). The length of the CDR3 is 14 residues. V dropped 3 bases and J dropped 5 bases, with 13 bases sitting between them. Germline CDR1 reads SGHKS; CDR2 reads YYEKEE (reference sequence). Here the CDR3 reads CASSSPLGGDTQYF. CDR3 nucleotides: TGTGCCAGCAGCTCCCCCCTCGGGGGAGATACGCAGTATTTT.

This clonotype appeared a few times. This chain links TRBV4-1 with TRBJ2-7, with D maybe TRBD1 (6 bases). Trimming cost V 0 bases and J 4 bases, with 19 bases left between them. CDR1 is MGHRA, CDR2 YSYEKL, per germline. The CDR3 runs to 17 residues. CDR3 nucleotides: TGCGCCAGCAGCCAAGATATACAGGACAGATATACTTACGAGCAGTACTTC. It translates to CASSQDIQDRYTYEQYF.

This clonotype was counted a few times. The CDR3 sequence: CASSFDYSNTGELFF. In DNA form, the CDR3 reads TGTGCCAGCAGCTTCGACTATTCTAACACCGGGGAGCTGTTTTTT. This rearrangement joins TRBV11-2 to TRBJ2-2, with D perhaps matching TRBD2 (5 bases). Trimming cost V 3 bases and J 2 bases, with 10 bases left between them. Germline CDR1 is SGHAT and CDR2 is FQNNGV. The CDR3 is made up of 15 amino acids. Looking up the rest from reference TRBV11-2 and TRBJ2-2 gives the full variable domain: EAGVAQSPRYKIIEKRQSVAFWCNPISGHATLYWYQQILGQGPKLLIQFQNNGVVDDSQLPKDRFSAERLKGVDSTLKIQPAKLEDSAVYLCASSFDYSNTGELFFGEGSRLTVL.

This clonotype was picked up many times. This chain joins TRBV7-6 and TRBJ2-7; D tentatively reads TRBD1 or TRBD2 (5 bases each). The CDR3 contains 13 residues. V was trimmed by 3 bases and J by 6 bases, leaving 12 bases between them. Germline V gives CDR1 SGHVS, CDR2 FNYEAQ. The chain's CDR3 is CASSLGTSREQYF. The CDR3 region has the DNA TGTGCCAGCAGCTTGGGGACCTCCCGCGAGCAGTACTTC.

The chain joins TRBV19 to TRBJ2-6; D unclear. Germline V gene lookup returns CDR1 LNHDA and CDR2 SQIVND (reference sequence). The CDR3 is 13 residues long. V was shortened by 6 bases and J by 4 bases, with 7 bases between the two germline ends. For the CDR3, the DNA is TGTGCCAGTAGACCCTCGGGGGCCAACGTCCTGACTTTC. Its protein product is CASRPSGANVLTF. The whole variable domain, filled in from reference TRBV19 and TRBJ2-6, reads DGGITQSPKYLFRKEGQNVTLSCEQNLNHDAMYWYRQDPGQGLRLIYYSQIVNDFQKGDIAEGYSVSREKKESFPLTVTSAQKNPTAFYLCASRPSGANVLTFGAGSRLTVL.

The J gene is TRBJ2-7, the V gene TRBV7-9, with TRBD1 matching 8 bases. The V segment lost 3 bases and the J segment 7 bases; nucleotides outside the gene matches: 8. CDR3 length: 14 amino acids. Germline V gives CDR1 SEHNR, CDR2 FQNEAQ (reference sequence). CDR3 residues: CASSFGQGAGEQYF. CDR3 nucleotides: TGTGCCAGCAGCTTTGGGCAGGGGGCAGGGGAGCAGTACTTC. The variable domain in full, completed from reference TRBV7-9 and TRBJ2-7, reads DTGVSQNPRHKITKRGQNVTFRCDPISEHNRLYWYRQTLGQGPEFLTYFQNEAQLEKSRLLSDRFSAERPKGSFSTLEIQRTEQGDSAMYLCASSFGQGAGEQYFGPGTRLTVT.

Ten or more counts support this clonotype. V gene TRBV5-1 combines with J gene TRBJ2-7; 7 bases match TRBD1. V gave up 1 base and J gave up 5 bases; unmatched junction bases: 6. Germline V gives CDR1 SGHRS, CDR2 YFSETQ. The CDR3 is 14 residues long. The CDR3 spells CASSLFGTEDEQYF. For the CDR3, the DNA is TGCGCCAGCAGCTTGTTCGGGACAGAGGACGAGCAGTACTTC.

This sequence joins TRBV7-9 and TRBJ1-1; no firm D call. Germline V lookup: CDR1 SEHNR, CDR2 FQNEAQ (reference sequence). The V and J ends lost 1 base and 3 bases respectively, with 6 bases between them. CDR3 size: 13 residues. The CDR3 DNA is TGTGCCAGCAGCTTAGGGCTGGACACTGAAGCTTTCTTT. Translated, it gives CASSLGLDTEAFF.

This sequence joins TRBV19 and TRBJ1-5, with D perhaps matching TRBD1 (6 bases). The CDR3 has 15 amino acids. Deletions cut 5 bases from V and 7 bases from J, with 18 bases between. The germline gives CDR1 LNHDA, CDR2 SQIVND (reference sequence). The CDR3 reads CASSSTPGARQPQHF. The CDR3 DNA is TGTGCCAGTAGTTCCACCCCAGGGGCTCGGCAGCCCCAGCATTTT.

In its sample, this clonotype is medium-sized. This CDR3 reads CSVVGRAGTEAFF. The CDR3 nucleotides are TGCAGCGTTGTAGGCAGGGCCGGGACTGAAGCTTTCTTT. The chain uses TRBV29-1 and TRBJ1-1, with D possibly TRBD1 on 5 matching bases. The germline V gene encodes CDR1 SQVTM and CDR2 ANQGSEA. The V end was cut by 4 bases, the J end by 5 bases, with 14 bases between. This CDR3 has 13 residues.

This clonotype was recorded at least ten times. The chain joins TRBV5-6 to TRBJ2-7; TRBD2 matches 7 bases. The germline gives CDR1 SGHDT, CDR2 YYEEEE. The trim removed 4 bases at V and 3 bases at J, leaving 7 bases unmatched. The CDR3 is 14 amino acids. The CDR3 is CASSLGLSDYEQYF. The DNA of the CDR3 is TGTGCCAGCAGCCTGGGACTATCCGACTACGAGCAGTACTTC.

The rearrangement uses TRBV6-5 and TRBJ1-1; D possibly corresponds to TRBD1 (5 bases). The CDR3 has 16 residues. Trimming removed 6 bases at V and 0 bases at J, with 17 bases between. CDR1 and CDR2 (germline): MNHEY, SVGAGI. The CDR3 is CASRAGTNTLNTEAFF. The DNA for the CDR3 is TGTGCCAGCAGAGCCGGGACCAACACCCTGAACACTGAAGCTTTCTTT.

This chain connects TRBV10-1 to TRBJ2-2; no firm D call. The ends were cut back, 6 bases at V and 0 bases at J, with 2 bases in the middle. The germline V gene has CDR1 WNHNN and CDR2 SYGVQD (reference sequence). The CDR3 extends over 12 amino acids. CDR3 amino acids: CASSANTGELFF. CDR3 in DNA: TGCGCCAGCAGCGCGAACACCGGGGAGCTGTTTTTT.

This clonotype was counted between two and nine times. The chain recombines TRBV20-1 with TRBJ2-5, with a weak D call TRBD2 (6 bases). V was pared by 3 bases and J by 2 bases, with 13 bases between. The germline V gene encodes CDR1 DFQATT and CDR2 SNEGSKA (reference sequence). The CDR3 length is 14 residues. Here the CDR3 reads CSASPGGGQETQYF. CDR3 in DNA: TGCAGTGCTAGCCCCGGTGGGGGGCAAGAGACCCAGTACTTC.

This clonotype occurred many times. The chain joins TRBV20-1 to TRBJ1-1; D is unclear. V lost 0 bases, J lost 8 bases, and 10 bases lay in between. The CDR3 loop spans 12 amino acids. The V gene's germline CDR1 is DFQATT and CDR2 SNEGSKA (reference sequence). CDR3 loop: CSARDKASEAFF. In DNA form, the CDR3 reads TGCAGTGCTAGAGATAAGGCGTCGGAAGCTTTCTTT.

In the case of this clonotype: A much more abundant neighbour one base away suggests this may be a read error. The chain couples TRBV6-1 to TRBJ2-3, with 7 bases fitting TRBD2. Germline V gene sequence: CDR1 MNHNS, CDR2 SASEGT. CDR3 length equals 15 residues. CDR3 DNA: TGTGCCAGCAGTGCCCTAGCGGACATCACAGATATGCAGTATTTT. Translating it yields CASSALADITDMQYF.